This entry lists 28 T cell receptor beta chains sequenced from one sample in a study of OX40 agonist ivuxolimab in advanced cancers. Sequenced by immunoSEQ multiplex PCR; TCRdb stores in-frame clones only, minus some. The data contain tens of thousands of clones, about 90% of them singletons. Source: CD4+ or CD8+ T cells sorted from blood, taken in a trial of the OX40 agonist ivuxolimab. The receptors originated from an adult with an advanced solid tumor such as melanoma, head and neck, liver or kidney cancer.

Of note for this clone: In the same sample, other DNA sequences code for this CDR3. The V call is TRBV20-1, the J call TRBJ1-1, with no clear D. The V gene's germline CDR1 is DFQATT and CDR2 SNEGSKA (reference sequence). The V end lost 2 bases, the J end lost 1 base, and 2 bases lay between the germline ends. This CDR3 spans 11 amino acids. CDR3 region: CSARRNTEAFF. CDR3 nucleotide sequence: TGCAGTGCTAGAAGGAACACTGAAGCTTTCTTT.

The chain employs TRBV10-3 and TRBJ2-5; 7 bases agree with TRBD2. The CDR3 length is 15 residues. Looked up from germline, CDR1 is ENHRY and CDR2 is SYGVKD. J lost 5 bases, V lost 4 bases, and 10 bases had no gene match. As DNA, the CDR3 is TGTGCCATCAGTGTCGGTGGGCCCGGGGGGGAGACCCAGTACTTC. It specifies CAISVGGPGGETQYF.

The J gene is TRBJ2-1, the V gene TRBV2; D is unclear. This CDR3 region has 13 residues. The ends were cut back, 6 bases at V and 12 bases at J, with 18 bases in the middle. CDR1 is SNHLY, CDR2 FYNNEI, per germline. Here the CDR3 reads CASRDQPISGQFF. DNA of the CDR3: TGTGCCAGCAGGGACCAGCCAATTTCAGGGCAGTTCTTC.

The rearrangement links TRBV5-1 to TRBJ2-7, with a weak D call TRBD2 (6 bases). V lost 0 bases to trimming and J lost 7 bases, with 17 bases between them. The CDR3 length is 15 residues. Germline CDR1 reads SGHRS; CDR2 reads YFSETQ. In DNA, the CDR3 is TGCGCCAGCAGCTTGGAGTACGGGAGTTCGGGAGAGCAGTACTTC. Amino acids: CASSLEYGSSGEQYF.

This chain links TRBV30 with TRBJ2-7; weak D call: TRBD1 (5 bases). Trimming shortened V by 7 bases and J by 6 bases, and 19 bases separated the two germline ends. The CDR3 is made up of 13 amino acids. Germline CDR1 reads GTSNPN; CDR2 reads SVGIG (reference sequence). In DNA form, the CDR3 reads TGTGCCTCCCAGTCCAGGGTGGCGTCCGAGCAGTACTTC. It codes for CASQSRVASEQYF. Drawing the rest from reference TRBV30 and TRBJ2-7, the complete variable domain is SQTIHQWPATLVQPVGSPLSLECTVEGTSNPNLYWYRQAAGRGLQLLFYSVGIGQISSEVPQNLSASRPQDRQFILSSKKLLLSDSGFYLCASQSRVASEQYFGPGTRLTVT.

Only a few counts were recorded for this clone. The chain links TRBV6-5 to TRBJ1-2; D may be TRBD1 (5 bases). Germline V CDR1 and CDR2: MNHEY, SVGAGI. The CDR3 loop spans 16 amino acids. V lost 0 bases and J 4 bases, leaving 15 bases between the germline ends. CDR3 in amino acids: CASSYSITVGPYGYTF. DNA for the CDR3: TGTGCCAGCAGTTACTCGATAACGGTGGGACCCTATGGCTACACCTTC.

The V and J genes are TRBV28 and TRBJ2-3, with TRBD2 identical over 14 bases. This CDR3 is built from 15 residues. In germline, CDR1 is MDHEN, CDR2 SYDVKM. With 6 bases clipped from V and 7 bases from J, the junction kept 6 bases outside the gene matches. The CDR3 coding sequence is TGTGCCAGCAGCCGGACTAGCGGGAGGACAAATACGCAGTATTTT. Translated: CASSRTSGRTNTQYF.

The chain uses TRBV6-1 and TRBJ1-1; D might be TRBD1 (5 bases). CDR1 and CDR2 from the germline V gene are MNHNS and SASEGT. Trimming left V 5 bases short and J 4 bases short, with 11 bases between. The CDR3 has 13 residues. CDR3 coding DNA: TGTGCCAGCAGTTTCCAGGGAGGCACTGAAGCTTTCTTT. This sequence encodes CASSFQGGTEAFF.

The V gene is TRBV7-9, the J gene TRBJ1-5, with 8 nucleotides matching TRBD1. The CDR3 has 18 residues. The V and J ends lost 5 bases and 5 bases, in that order; junction bases with no gene match: 17. Looked up from germline, CDR1 is SEHNR and CDR2 is FQNEAQ (reference sequence). The CDR3 here is CASSLRGRRYSFHQPQHF. Written as DNA, the CDR3 is TGTGCCAGCAGCCTCAGGGGGCGCAGGTATTCTTTCCATCAGCCCCAGCATTTT.

The rearrangement uses TRBV30 and TRBJ2-3; no reliable D call. Germline loops: CDR1 GTSNPN, CDR2 SVGIG (reference sequence). V shed 0 bases and J shed 2 bases, with 3 bases lying between them. The CDR3 spans 12 residues. The CDR3 DNA reads TGTGCCTGGAGTGTACCCACAGATACGCAGTATTTT. This codes for CAWSVPTDTQYF.

The rearrangement uses TRBV5-5 and TRBJ2-7; possible D gene TRBD1, 6 bases. Trimming removed 4 bases at V and 0 bases at J, with 17 bases between. Germline V CDR1 and CDR2: SGHKS, YYEKEE (reference sequence). This CDR3 has 16 residues. In DNA, the CDR3 is TGTGCCAGCAGCCCTCGAGGGCAGGGGCACTCCTACGAGCAGTACTTC. Translating it yields CASSPRGQGHSYEQYF.

V and J are TRBV7-9 and TRBJ2-3; unclear D gene. The V gene lost 1 base and the J gene lost 6 bases, with 8 bases spanning the gap. This CDR3 is 13 amino acids long. Germline-derived CDR1 and CDR2 are SEHNR and FQNEAQ (reference sequence). CDR3 DNA sequence: TGTGCCAGCAGCTTAGGTTCGAGCGATACGCAGTATTTT. Protein product: CASSLGSSDTQYF.

V usage is TRBV7-9 and J usage is TRBJ2-3; D may be TRBD2 (6 bases). CDR3 size: 15 residues. Deletions cut 5 bases from V and 5 bases from J, with 17 bases between. Germline V CDR1 and CDR2: SEHNR, FQNEAQ (reference sequence). Here the CDR3 DNA reads TGTGCCAGCAGCCTCCCGTTTTGGCGGGGAGATACGCAGTATTTT. Residues: CASSLPFWRGDTQYF.

The CDR3, as DNA: TGTGCCAGTAGTATAGCTCACGGCGACTATGGCTACACCTTC. It specifies CASSIAHGDYGYTF. The chain links TRBV19 to TRBJ1-2; D is unresolved. The ends were cut back, 1 base at V and 3 bases at J, with 9 bases in the middle. Germline CDR1 is LNHDA and CDR2 is SQIVND (reference sequence). The CDR3 runs 14 residues.

The CDR3, as DNA: TGTGCCAGCGCTACAGGAACAAACAATGAGCAGTTCTTC. Amino acids: CASATGTNNEQFF. The genes are TRBV2 and TRBJ2-1; tentatively, D is TRBD1 (5 bases). Germline V CDR1 and CDR2: SNHLY, FYNNEI. There are 13 residues in the CDR3. Trimming removed 8 bases from V and 5 bases from J, with 13 bases in between.

The chain employs TRBV6-1 and TRBJ2-2; the D gene is possibly TRBD2 (5 bases). CDR1 MNHNS and CDR2 SASEGT come from the germline V gene. V dropped 4 bases and J dropped 5 bases, with 8 bases sitting between them. The CDR3 has 13 amino acids. The CDR3 loop is CASSGGVTGELFF. CDR3 sequence (DNA): TGTGCCAGCAGTGGGGGAGTTACCGGGGAGCTGTTTTTT.

J is TRBJ1-1 and V is TRBV6-1; TRBD1 might be the D (5 bases). V dropped 4 bases and J dropped 0 bases, with 12 bases sitting between them. Germline CDR1 is MNHNS and CDR2 is SASEGT. There are 15 residues in the CDR3. This chain's CDR3 is CASSVERGMNTEAFF. Written as DNA, the CDR3 is TGTGCCAGCAGTGTTGAGAGGGGAATGAACACTGAAGCTTTCTTT.

This clone was detected only once. V and J are TRBV10-3 and TRBJ1-1, with TRBD1 identical over 8 bases. Trimming cost V 4 bases and J 3 bases; bases outside gene matches: 4. The V gene's germline CDR1 is ENHRY and CDR2 SYGVKD. The CDR3 totals 14 residues. CDR3 bases: TGTGCCATCAGTGTTCAGGGGGCTCACACTGAAGCTTTCTTT. This sequence encodes CAISVQGAHTEAFF.

This clone was seen a single time. The V and J genes are TRBV5-4 and TRBJ2-1, with 11 bases lining up with TRBD2. This CDR3 has 16 amino acids. V lost 3 bases and J lost 8; bases outside the gene matches: 10. CDR1 and CDR2 (germline): SGHNT, YYREEE (reference sequence). The CDR3 is CASSWGVAGGPHEQFF. DNA of the CDR3: TGTGCCAGCAGCTGGGGGGTAGCGGGAGGGCCCCATGAGCAGTTCTTC.

The CDR3 here is CASGRAVALRYEQYF. The CDR3 nucleotides are TGTGCCAGCGGGCGGGCAGTCGCTCTAAGGTACGAGCAGTACTTC. The rearrangement joins TRBV2 to TRBJ2-7, with a weak D call TRBD2 (5 bases). V dropped 8 bases and J dropped 4 bases, with 21 bases sitting between them. Germline V gene sequence: CDR1 SNHLY, CDR2 FYNNEI. CDR3 length equals 15 residues.

This chain uses TRBV7-8 with TRBJ2-3; D is perhaps TRBD1 (6 bases). This CDR3 is built from 16 residues. Trimming took 5 bases from V and 3 from J, leaving 18 bases between them. CDR1 SGHVS and CDR2 FQNEAQ come from the germline V gene. CDR3 sequence (DNA): TGTGCCAGCAGCGCTTGGGGGCAGAAACCTACAGATACGCAGTATTTT. Protein: CASSAWGQKPTDTQYF.

The chain has TRBV28 and TRBJ1-4; D unclear. V dropped 5 bases and J dropped 8 bases, with 15 bases sitting between them. This CDR3 has 14 amino acids. Germline CDR1 is MDHEN and CDR2 is SYDVKM. CDR3 residues: CASSPGGFREKLFF. The CDR3 DNA reads TGTGCCAGCAGTCCGGGAGGCTTTAGGGAAAAACTGTTTTTT. The whole variable domain, filled in from reference TRBV28 and TRBJ1-4, reads DVKVTQSSRYLVKRTGEKVFLECVQDMDHENMFWYRQDPGLGLRLIYFSYDVKMKEKGDIPEGYSVSREKKERFSLILESASTNQTSMYLCASSPGGFREKLFFGSGTQLSVL.

The chain joins TRBV6-1 to TRBJ2-3; possible D gene TRBD2, 5 bases. Germline CDR1 and CDR2: MNHNS and SASEGT. Trimming removed 1 base at V and 8 bases at J, with 10 bases between. The CDR3 has 13 amino acids. The CDR3 sequence: CASSEGGKSTQYF. The CDR3 DNA reads TGTGCCAGCAGTGAAGGAGGGAAGTCTACGCAGTATTTT.

The chain has TRBV4-3 and TRBJ2-1, with 10 bases lining up with TRBD1. V shed 6 bases, J shed 8 bases, and the junction held 10 bases outside the gene matches. Germline V gene sequence: CDR1 LGHNA, CDR2 YSLEER. The CDR3 spans 15 residues. CDR3 residues: CASSRDRGHHDEQFF. The CDR3 bases are TGCGCCAGCAGTCGTGACAGGGGGCATCACGATGAGCAGTTCTTC.

This chain joins TRBV5-1 and TRBJ1-3; D is uncertain. The CDR3 has 13 amino acids. V was trimmed by 7 bases and J by 0 bases, leaving 8 bases between them. CDR1 is SGHRS and CDR2 is YFSETQ in the germline V gene. CDR3 DNA: TGCGCCAGCGGCGACTTCTCTGGAAACACCATATATTTT. It translates to CASGDFSGNTIYF.

The rearrangement joins TRBV2 to TRBJ2-3, with 12 bases aligning to TRBD2. The CDR3 has 17 amino acids. V trimming: 2 bases; J trimming: 6 bases; junction bases outside the gene matches: 9. Germline CDR1 SNHLY, CDR2 FYNNEI. The CDR3 here is CASSELLAGGRTDTQYF. The CDR3 DNA sequence: TGTGCCAGCAGTGAACTCCTAGCGGGAGGGCGTACGGATACGCAGTATTTT.

This clone was counted a single time. The rearrangement joins TRBV5-4 to TRBJ1-2; unclear D gene. V was pared by 0 bases and J by 1 base, with 4 bases between. CDR1 and CDR2 from the germline V gene are SGHNT and YYREEE (reference sequence). The CDR3 contains 13 residues. In DNA form, the CDR3 reads TGTGCCAGCAGCTTGGACGGTAACTATGGCTACACCTTC. Residues: CASSLDGNYGYTF.

The chain employs TRBV7-6 and TRBJ1-2, with D tentatively TRBD1 (6 bases). The V and J ends lost 11 bases and 8 bases respectively, with 18 bases between them. Looked up from germline, CDR1 is SGHVS and CDR2 is FNYEAQ. CDR3 length: 12 amino acids. The CDR3 here is CAPDNRDLGYTF. DNA for the CDR3: TGTGCCCCTGACAACAGGGACTTGGGCTACACCTTC.